The present TCR beta chain was sequenced within a study of blood T cell repertoires in COVID-19. Study background: The analysed material was cDNA or gDNA that came from T cells, B-cell-depleted T cells, or PBMCs.

This CDR3 is 13 amino acids long. V lost 7 bases and J lost 7; bases outside the gene matches: 6. The germline V gene has CDR1 SNHLY and CDR2 FYNNEI. Enrolled through a virtual design, the participants were between roughly 18 and 90 years of age and came from 24 US areas. A PCR-confirmed or clinician-diagnosed COVID-19 case had contacted exposed participants within 2 weeks of entry. As originally analysed: Using reference gene primer amplification, nucleated cell counts were estimated. The repertoire was sequenced with immunoSEQ multiplex PCR; TCRdb's copy has only in-frame clones and lacks some. V, J and clone size reflect that table, while D and trimming were determined from the DNA. The sample lists around 320,000 clones; 90% were seen once.

The sequence derives from a woman aged 25 to 39 who had been exposed to COVID-19. Sequencing input: PBMCs or T cells enriched from blood (not recorded which). The chain combines TRBV2 with TRBJ2-1, with 8 positions matching TRBD2. The CDR3 sequence is CASTGLEYNEQFF. The CDR3, as DNA: TGTGCCAGCACGGGACTAGAATATAATGAGCAGTTCTTC.